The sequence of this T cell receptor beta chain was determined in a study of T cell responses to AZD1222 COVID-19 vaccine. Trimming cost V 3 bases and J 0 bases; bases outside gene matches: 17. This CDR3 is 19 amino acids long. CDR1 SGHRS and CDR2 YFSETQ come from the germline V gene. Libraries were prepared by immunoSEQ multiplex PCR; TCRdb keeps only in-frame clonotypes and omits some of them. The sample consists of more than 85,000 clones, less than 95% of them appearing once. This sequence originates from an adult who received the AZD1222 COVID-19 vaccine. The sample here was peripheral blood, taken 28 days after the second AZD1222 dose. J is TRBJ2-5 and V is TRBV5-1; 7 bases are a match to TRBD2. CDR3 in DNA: TGCGCCAGCAGCTCTAGAACGGGAGGTAATATCCTGTACCAAGAGACCCAGTACTTC. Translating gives CASSSRTGGNILYQETQYF.